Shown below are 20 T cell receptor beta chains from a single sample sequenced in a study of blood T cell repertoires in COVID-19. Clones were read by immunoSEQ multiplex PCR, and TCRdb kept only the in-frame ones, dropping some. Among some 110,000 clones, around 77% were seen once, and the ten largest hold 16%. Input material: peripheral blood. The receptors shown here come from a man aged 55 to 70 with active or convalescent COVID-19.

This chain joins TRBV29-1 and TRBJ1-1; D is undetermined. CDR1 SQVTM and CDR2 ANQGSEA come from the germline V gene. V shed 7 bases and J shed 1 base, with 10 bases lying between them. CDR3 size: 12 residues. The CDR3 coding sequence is TGCAGCGCCTTACTGCAGAACACTGAAGCTTTCTTT. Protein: CSALLQNTEAFF. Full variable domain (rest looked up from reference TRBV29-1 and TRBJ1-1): SAVISQKPSRDICQRGTSLTIQCQVDSQVTMMFWYRQQPGQSLTLIATANQGSEATYESGFVIDKFPISRPNLTFSTLTVSNMSPEDSSIYLCSALLQNTEAFFGQGTRLTVV.

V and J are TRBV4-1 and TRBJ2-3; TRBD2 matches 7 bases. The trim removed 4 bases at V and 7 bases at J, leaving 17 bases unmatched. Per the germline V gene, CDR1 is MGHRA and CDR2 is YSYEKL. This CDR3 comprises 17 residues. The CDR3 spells CASSRVGGGRRGYTQYF. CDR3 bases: TGCGCCAGCAGCCGTGTAGGTGGCGGGAGAAGGGGATATACGCAGTATTTT.

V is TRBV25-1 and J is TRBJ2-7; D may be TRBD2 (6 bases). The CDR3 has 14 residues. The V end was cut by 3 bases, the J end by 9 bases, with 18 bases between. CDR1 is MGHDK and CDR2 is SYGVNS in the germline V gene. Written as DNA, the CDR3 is TGTGCCAGCAGTGAGCCAGGGACTCTCAAGGGGCAGTACTTC. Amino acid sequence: CASSEPGTLKGQYF.

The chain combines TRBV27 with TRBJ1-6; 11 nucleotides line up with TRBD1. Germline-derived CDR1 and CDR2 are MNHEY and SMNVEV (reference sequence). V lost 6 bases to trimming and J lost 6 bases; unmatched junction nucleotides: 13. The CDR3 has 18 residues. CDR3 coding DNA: TGTGCCAGCAGGGGCGCGAGGGACAGGGGGACCATTAATTCACCCCTCCACTTT. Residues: CASRGARDRGTINSPLHF.

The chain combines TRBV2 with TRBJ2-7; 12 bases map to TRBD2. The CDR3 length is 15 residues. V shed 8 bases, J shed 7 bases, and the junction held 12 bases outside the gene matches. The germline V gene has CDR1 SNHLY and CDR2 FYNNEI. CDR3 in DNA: TGTGCCAGCCGAGTTCTAGCGGGAGGGCCGGGAGAGCAGTACTTC. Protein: CASRVLAGGPGEQYF.

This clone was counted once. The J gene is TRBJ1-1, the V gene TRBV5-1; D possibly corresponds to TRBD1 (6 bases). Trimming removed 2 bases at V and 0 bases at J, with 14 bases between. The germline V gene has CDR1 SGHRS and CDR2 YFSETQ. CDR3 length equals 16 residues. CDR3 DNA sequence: TGCGCCAGCAGCTTCCAACCGGGGACACTGAACACTGAAGCTTTCTTT. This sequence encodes CASSFQPGTLNTEAFF.

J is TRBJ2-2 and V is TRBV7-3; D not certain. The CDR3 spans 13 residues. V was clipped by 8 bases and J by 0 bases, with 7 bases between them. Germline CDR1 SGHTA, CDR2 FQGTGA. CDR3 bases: TGTGCCAGCGGCAACACGAACACCGGGGAGCTGTTTTTT. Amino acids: CASGNTNTGELFF.

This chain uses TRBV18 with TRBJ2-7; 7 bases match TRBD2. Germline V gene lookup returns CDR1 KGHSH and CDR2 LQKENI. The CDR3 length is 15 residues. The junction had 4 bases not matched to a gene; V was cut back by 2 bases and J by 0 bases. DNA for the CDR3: TGTGCCAGCTCACCAAAGGGAGGGATCTCCTACGAGCAGTACTTC. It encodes CASSPKGGISYEQYF.

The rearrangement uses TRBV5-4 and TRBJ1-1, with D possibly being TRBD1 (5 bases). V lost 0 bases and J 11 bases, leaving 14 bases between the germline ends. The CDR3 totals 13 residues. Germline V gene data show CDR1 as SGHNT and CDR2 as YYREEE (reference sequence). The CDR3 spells CASSLDGHRGAFF. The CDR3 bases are TGTGCCAGCAGCTTGGACGGACATAGGGGTGCTTTCTTT. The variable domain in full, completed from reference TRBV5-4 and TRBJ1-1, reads ETGVTQSPTHLIKTRGQQVTLRCSSQSGHNTVSWYQQALGQGPQFIFQYYREEENGRGNFPPRFSGLQFPNYSSELNVNALELDDSALYLCASSLDGHRGAFFGQGTRLTVV.

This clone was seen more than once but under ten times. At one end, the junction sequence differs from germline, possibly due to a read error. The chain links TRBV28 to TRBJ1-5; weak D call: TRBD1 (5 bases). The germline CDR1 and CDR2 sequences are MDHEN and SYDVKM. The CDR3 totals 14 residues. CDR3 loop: CASSSTPRQKGVRF. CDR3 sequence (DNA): TGTGCCAGCAGTTCCACCCCGCGACAGAAAGGAGTAAGGTTT.

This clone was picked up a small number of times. The CDR3, as DNA: TGTGCCAGTCATTCGGGAGACTTTAGCAATCAGCCCCAGCATTTT. It encodes CASHSGDFSNQPQHF. This chain connects TRBV19 to TRBJ1-5; the D is unclear. The V and J ends lost 8 bases and 0 bases respectively, with 14 bases between them. Germline V gene lookup returns CDR1 LNHDA and CDR2 SQIVND (reference sequence). CDR3 size: 15 residues.

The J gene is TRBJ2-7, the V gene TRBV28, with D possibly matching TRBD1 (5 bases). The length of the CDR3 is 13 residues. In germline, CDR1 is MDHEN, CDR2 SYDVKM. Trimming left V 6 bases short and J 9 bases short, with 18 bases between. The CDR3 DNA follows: TGTGCCAGCAGCTCCTCTGACAGTGTTTGGCAGTACTTC. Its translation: CASSSSDSVWQYF.

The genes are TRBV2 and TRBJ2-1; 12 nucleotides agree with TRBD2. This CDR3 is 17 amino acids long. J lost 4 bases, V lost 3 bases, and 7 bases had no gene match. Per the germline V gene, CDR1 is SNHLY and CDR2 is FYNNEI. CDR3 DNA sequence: TGTGCCAGCAGTGAGATCGCCGGGACTAGCGGGTACAATGAGCAGTTCTTC. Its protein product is CASSEIAGTSGYNEQFF. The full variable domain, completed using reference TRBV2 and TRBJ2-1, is EPEVTQTPSHQVTQMGQEVILRCVPISNHLYFYWYRQILGQKVEFLVSFYNNEISEKSEIFDDQFSVERPDGSNFTLKIRSTKLEDSAMYFCASSEIAGTSGYNEQFFGPGTRLTVL.

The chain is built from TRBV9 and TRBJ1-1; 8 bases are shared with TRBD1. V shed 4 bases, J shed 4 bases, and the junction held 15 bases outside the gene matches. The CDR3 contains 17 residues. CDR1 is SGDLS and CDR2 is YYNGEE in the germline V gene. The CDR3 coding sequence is TGTGCCAGCAGCCCTTACCCGCTGACAGGGGTGGGCACTGAAGCTTTCTTT. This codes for CASSPYPLTGVGTEAFF.

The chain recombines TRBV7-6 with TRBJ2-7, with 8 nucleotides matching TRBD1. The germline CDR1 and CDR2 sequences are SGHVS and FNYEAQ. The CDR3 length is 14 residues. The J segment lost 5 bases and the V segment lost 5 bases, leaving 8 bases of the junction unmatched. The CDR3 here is CASSPDRAIHEQYF. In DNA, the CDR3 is TGTGCCAGCAGCCCGGACAGGGCTATCCACGAGCAGTACTTC.

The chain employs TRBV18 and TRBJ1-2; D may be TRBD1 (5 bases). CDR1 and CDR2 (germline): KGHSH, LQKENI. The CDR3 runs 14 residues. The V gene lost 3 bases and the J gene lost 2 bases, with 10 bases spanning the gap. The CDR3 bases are TGTGCCAGCTCACCGACAGCCATCAACTATGGCTACACCTTC. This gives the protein CASSPTAINYGYTF.

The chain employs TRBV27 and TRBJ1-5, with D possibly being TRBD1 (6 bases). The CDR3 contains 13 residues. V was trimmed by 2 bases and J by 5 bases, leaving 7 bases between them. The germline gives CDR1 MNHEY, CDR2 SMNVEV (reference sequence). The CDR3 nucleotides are TGTGCCAGCAGTTTAACAGGGTATCAGCCCCAGCATTTT. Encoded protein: CASSLTGYQPQHF.

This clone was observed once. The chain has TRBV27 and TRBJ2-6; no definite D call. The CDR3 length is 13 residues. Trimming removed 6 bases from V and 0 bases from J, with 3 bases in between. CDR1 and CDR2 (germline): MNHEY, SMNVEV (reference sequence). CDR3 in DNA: TGTGCCAGCAGAGCCTCTGGGGCCAACGTCCTGACTTTC. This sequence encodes CASRASGANVLTF.

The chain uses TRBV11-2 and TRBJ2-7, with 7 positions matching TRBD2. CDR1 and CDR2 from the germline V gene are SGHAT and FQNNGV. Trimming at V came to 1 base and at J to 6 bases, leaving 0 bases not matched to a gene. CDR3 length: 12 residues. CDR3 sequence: CASSLVAGEQYF. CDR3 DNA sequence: TGTGCCAGCAGCTTAGTAGCGGGCGAGCAGTACTTC.

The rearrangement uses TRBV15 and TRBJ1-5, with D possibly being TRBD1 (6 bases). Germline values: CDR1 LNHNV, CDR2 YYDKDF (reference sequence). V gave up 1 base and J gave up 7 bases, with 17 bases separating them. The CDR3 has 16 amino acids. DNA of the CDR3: TGTGCCACCAGCAGAGTACTAAGGACAGATTTACAGCCCCAGCATTTT. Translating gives CATSRVLRTDLQPQHF.